The rows below give T cell receptor beta chains drawn from one sample of a study of control samples from healthy donors and cancer patients. Some clones are missing from TCRdb's copy, which holds only in-frame ones; the method was immunoSEQ multiplex PCR. The sample contains about 180,000 clones, 90% of which appear only once. Source material: blood. Every receptor here comes from a woman aged 45-59 years in good health. Both conserved end residues are part of each CDR3. Clone size is stated in some rows and not others, as once, few, many or a class when expanded.

>TRBV11-3|TRBJ2-5|NA
CASSPGVQGGQETQYF
>TRBV7-9|TRBJ1-6|NA
CASSITGQVNSPLHF
>TRBV12-5|TRBJ1-5|NA
CASGLGDRGQPQHF
>TRBV18|TRBJ2-7|NA
CASSLVEGQGVIEQYF
>TRBV13|TRBJ2-5|NA
CASSLVASETQYF
>TRBV5-5|TRBJ1-4|NA
CASSRDVSLNEKLFF
>TRBV7-9|TRBJ2-5|NA
CASSPSRDRGTQYF
>TRBV4-3|TRBJ2-7|NA
CASGETGSSYEQYF
>TRBV28|TRBJ2-7|few
CASSLFGTGTSYEQYF
>TRBV6-6|TRBJ2-7|NA
CASTRGQGPYEQYF
>TRBV3-1/TRBV3-2|TRBJ2-3|NA
CASSQDIGRAAWNF
>TRBV28|TRBJ1-2|NA
CASSCGGGYTF
>TRBV27|TRBJ1-5|NA
CASSFHRENQPQHF
>TRBV6-2/TRBV6-3|TRBJ1-4|once
CASSRASNEKLFF
>TRBV7-2|TRBJ2-7|once
CASSPDPVSPVVQYF
>TRBV3-1/TRBV3-2|TRBJ1-1|NA
CASSPYQGTEAFF
>TRBV5-1|TRBJ2-7|NA
CASSLGQFEQYF
>TRBV2|TRBJ1-5|NA
CASSVFGQGNQPQHF
>TRBV15|TRBJ1-5|NA
CATSRLQGAGQPQHF
>TRBV4-2|TRBJ2-1|NA
CASSQEGTGEQFF
>TRBV5-1|TRBJ2-7|NA
CASSLGQGPYEQYF
>TRBV14|TRBJ1-3|NA
CASSQAGSGNTIYF
>TRBV4-1|TRBJ2-1|NA
CASSQAYGTSPYNEQFF
>TRBV27|TRBJ2-5|NA
CASSSHRVGLLGEETQYF
>TRBV5-1|TRBJ1-2|NA
CASSFSSGVYGYTF
>TRBV4-3|TRBJ1-2|NA
CASSQVAGQRDGYTF
>TRBV18|TRBJ2-6|NA
CASSPNGLRVGANVLTF
>TRBV3-1/TRBV3-2|TRBJ1-1|NA
CASSQGMGADSAFF
>TRBV5-1|TRBJ1-1|NA
CASSLASGEAFF
>TRBV9|TRBJ2-2|NA
CASSDTGGRTGELFF
>TRBV5-1|TRBJ2-7|NA
CASSLAGKRDEQYF
>TRBV9|TRBJ2-3|NA
CASSVVAGGNTDTQYF
>TRBV5-4|TRBJ2-5|NA
CASSFGTDQETQYF
>TRBV4-3|TRBJ1-1|NA
CASSAAALGTEAFF
>TRBV28|TRBJ2-2|NA
CASSLRDGNTGELFF
>TRBV3-1/TRBV3-2|TRBJ2-7|NA
CASSQGTVHEQYF
>TRBV29-1|TRBJ2-1|NA
CSVEGPPAGGPWEFF
>TRBV3-1/TRBV3-2|TRBJ1-1|once
CAVQGVRTEAFF
>TRBV11-1|TRBJ1-5|NA
CASSLGPYSNQPQHF
>TRBV19|TRBJ1-4|NA
CASSTNRGRGEKLFF
>TRBV2|TRBJ2-1|NA
CASRGWRGNNEQFF
>TRBV24-1|TRBJ1-1|NA
CATDGKRLNEAFF
>TRBV19|TRBJ2-1|NA
CATSRDRTLWNEQFF
>TRBV28|TRBJ2-7|few
CASSGDSLAGEQYF
>TRBV7-3|TRBJ2-1|NA
CASSSGGSYNEQFF
>TRBV3-1/TRBV3-2|TRBJ1-2|few
CASSQADRANGYTF
>TRBV19|TRBJ1-1|once
CASKITTEAFF
>TRBV27|TRBJ2-3|once
CASSVAGAPAYTQYF
>TRBV4-2|TRBJ1-3|NA
CASSQEGNTIYF
>TRBV6-6|TRBJ2-7|NA
CASSYRRGGDNEQYF
>TRBV9|TRBJ2-7|NA
CASSKGTGDEQYF
>TRBV7-2|TRBJ2-3|NA
CASSVLAGGLSDTQYF
>TRBV7-8|TRBJ1-6|NA
CASSLAGTGNFLLHF